This T cell receptor (beta chain) was recovered during a study of metastatic and nonmetastatic thyroid tumors. About the research overall: Repertoire comparisons spanned blood and tumor or nodule tissue from malignant and benign thyroid patients. Study-wide results and caveats: Benign nodules reportedly had significantly lower TCR beta diversity than malignant thyroid tumors in blood and tumor.

There are 15 residues in the CDR3. The germline CDR1 and CDR2 sequences are SGHNT and YENEEA. Each patient came to thyroid surgery without any prior treatment (of any kind). TCRdb recomputed clones from the PCR reads via MiXCR. The sample holds 9,100 or so clones, approximately 44% seen once. Points on this clone: Its antigen is unidentified. Compared with germline, one end of the junction differs, possibly owing to a read error.

Sequenced sample: tumor tissue. The chain links TRBV11-3 to TRBJ2-7; 10 bases align to TRBD2. The TCR originated in a male donor with papillary thyroid cancer or a benign thyroid nodule (not recorded which). Some clones in this sample may be carry-over from other donors' samples. The CDR3 nucleotides read TGTTCCAGCAGCTTACCGGGACTAGCGTGTTGCGAGCAGTACTTC. This sequence encodes CSSSLPGLACCEQYF. Full variable domain (rest looked up from reference TRBV11-3 and TRBJ2-7): EAGVVQSPRYKIIEKKQPVAFWCNPISGHNTLYWYLQNLGQGPELLIRYENEEAVDDSQLPKDRFSAERLKGVDSTLKIQPAELGDSAVYLCSSSLPGLACCEQYFGPGTRLTVT.